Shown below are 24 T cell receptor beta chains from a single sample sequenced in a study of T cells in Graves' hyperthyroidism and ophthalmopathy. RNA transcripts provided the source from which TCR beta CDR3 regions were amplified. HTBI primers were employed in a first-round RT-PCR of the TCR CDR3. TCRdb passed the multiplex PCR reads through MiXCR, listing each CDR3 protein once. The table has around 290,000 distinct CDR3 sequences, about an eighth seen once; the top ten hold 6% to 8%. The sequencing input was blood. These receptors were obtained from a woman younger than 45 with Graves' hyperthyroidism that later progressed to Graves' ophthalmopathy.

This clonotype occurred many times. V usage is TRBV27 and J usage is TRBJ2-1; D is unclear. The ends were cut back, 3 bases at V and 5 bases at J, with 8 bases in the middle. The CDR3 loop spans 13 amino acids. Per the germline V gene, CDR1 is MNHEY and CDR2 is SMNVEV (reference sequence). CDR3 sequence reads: CASSFSHNNEQFF. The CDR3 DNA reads TGTGCCAGCAGTTTTAGCCATAACAATGAGCAGTTCTTC.

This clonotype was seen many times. The CDR3 region has the DNA TGCAGTGCTAGAGATCTCGGCGGGAGGGGAAATACGCAGTATTTT. Translated: CSARDLGGRGNTQYF. This chain links TRBV20-1 with TRBJ2-3; 9 nucleotides align to TRBD2. With V trimmed by 0 bases and J by 7 bases, 8 bases remained unmatched. This CDR3 has 15 residues. From germline, CDR1 is DFQATT and CDR2 SNEGSKA (reference sequence).

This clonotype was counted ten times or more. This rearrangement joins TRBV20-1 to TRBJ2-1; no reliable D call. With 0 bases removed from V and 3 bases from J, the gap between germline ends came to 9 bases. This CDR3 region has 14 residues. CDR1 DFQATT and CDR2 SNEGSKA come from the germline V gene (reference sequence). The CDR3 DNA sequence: TGCAGTGCTAGAGACCCTGAATACTACAATGAGCAGTTCTTC. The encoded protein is CSARDPEYYNEQFF.

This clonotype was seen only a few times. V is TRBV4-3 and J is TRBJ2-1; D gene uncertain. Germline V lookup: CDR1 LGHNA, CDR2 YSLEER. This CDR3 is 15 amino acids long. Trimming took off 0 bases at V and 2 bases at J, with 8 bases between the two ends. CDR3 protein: CASSQEAGPYNEQFF. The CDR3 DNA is TGCGCCAGCAGCCAAGAAGCAGGCCCCTACAATGAGCAGTTCTTC.

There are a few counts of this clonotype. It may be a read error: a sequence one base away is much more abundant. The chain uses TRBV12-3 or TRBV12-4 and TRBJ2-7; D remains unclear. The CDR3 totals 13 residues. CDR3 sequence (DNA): TGTGCCAGCAGTTTTCGGCAGTACTACGAGCAGGACTTC. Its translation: CASSFRQYYEQDF.

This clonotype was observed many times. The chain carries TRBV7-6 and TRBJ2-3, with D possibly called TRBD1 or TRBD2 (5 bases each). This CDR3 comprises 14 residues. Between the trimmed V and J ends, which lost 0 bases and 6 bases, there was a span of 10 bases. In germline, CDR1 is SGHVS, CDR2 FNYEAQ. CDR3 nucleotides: TGTGCCAGCAGCTTAGCTGGGGGTGTGGATACGCAGTATTTT. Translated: CASSLAGGVDTQYF. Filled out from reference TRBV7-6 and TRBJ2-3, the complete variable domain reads GAGVSQSPRYKVTKRGQDVALRCDPISGHVSLYWYRQALGQGPEFLTYFNYEAQQDKSGLPNDRFSAERPEGSISTLTIQRTEQRDSAMYRCASSLAGGVDTQYFGPGTRLTVL.

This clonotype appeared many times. Here the CDR3 DNA reads TGCGCCAGCAGCTTGTGGACCAGAAGCACAGATACGCAGTATTTT. The encoded protein is CASSLWTRSTDTQYF. The chain has TRBV5-1 and TRBJ2-3; D is ambiguous. The germline gives CDR1 SGHRS, CDR2 YFSETQ. The CDR3 is 15 amino acids. Between the trimmed V and J ends, which lost 1 base and 0 bases, there was a span of 9 bases.

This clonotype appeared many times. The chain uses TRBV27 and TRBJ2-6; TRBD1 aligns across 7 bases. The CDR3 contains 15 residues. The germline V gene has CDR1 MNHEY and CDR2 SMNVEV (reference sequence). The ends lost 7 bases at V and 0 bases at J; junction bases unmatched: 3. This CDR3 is CASTTGSSGANVLTF. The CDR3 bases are TGTGCCAGCACGACAGGGAGCTCTGGGGCCAACGTCCTGACTTTC.

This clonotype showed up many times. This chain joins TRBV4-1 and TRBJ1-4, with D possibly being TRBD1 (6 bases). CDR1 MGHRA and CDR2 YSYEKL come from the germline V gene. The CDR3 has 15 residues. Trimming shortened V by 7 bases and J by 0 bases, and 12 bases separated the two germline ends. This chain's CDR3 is CASNSQGATNEKLFF. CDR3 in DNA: TGCGCCAGCAACTCACAGGGAGCAACTAATGAAAAACTGTTTTTT.

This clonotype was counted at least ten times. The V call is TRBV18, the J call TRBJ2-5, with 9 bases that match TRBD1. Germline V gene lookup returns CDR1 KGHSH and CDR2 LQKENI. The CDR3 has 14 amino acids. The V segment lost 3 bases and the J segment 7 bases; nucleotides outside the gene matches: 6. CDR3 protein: CASSPDRGRGTQYF. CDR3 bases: TGTGCCAGCTCACCGGACAGGGGTCGAGGGACCCAGTACTTC.

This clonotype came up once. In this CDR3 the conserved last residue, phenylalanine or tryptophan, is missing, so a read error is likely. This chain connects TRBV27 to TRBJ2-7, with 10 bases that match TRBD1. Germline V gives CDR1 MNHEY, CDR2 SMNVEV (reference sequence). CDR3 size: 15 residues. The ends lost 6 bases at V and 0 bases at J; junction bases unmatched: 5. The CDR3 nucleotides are TGTGCCAGCAGATCCGGACAGGGGGTCTCCTACGAGCAGTACCTC. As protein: CASRSGQGVSYEQYL.

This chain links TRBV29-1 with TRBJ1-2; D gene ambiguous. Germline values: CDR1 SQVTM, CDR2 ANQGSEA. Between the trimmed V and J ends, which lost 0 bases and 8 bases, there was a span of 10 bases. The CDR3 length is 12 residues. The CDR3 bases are TGCAGCGTTGAAGACCTAAACCCGGGCTACACCTTC. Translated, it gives CSVEDLNPGYTF.

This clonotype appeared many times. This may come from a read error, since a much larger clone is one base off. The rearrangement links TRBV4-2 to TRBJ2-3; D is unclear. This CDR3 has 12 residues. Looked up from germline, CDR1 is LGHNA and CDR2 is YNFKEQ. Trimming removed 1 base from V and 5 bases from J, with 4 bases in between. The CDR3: CASSQVRDTQYF. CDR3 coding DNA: TGTGCCAGCAGCCAAGTACGAGATACGCAGTATTTT.

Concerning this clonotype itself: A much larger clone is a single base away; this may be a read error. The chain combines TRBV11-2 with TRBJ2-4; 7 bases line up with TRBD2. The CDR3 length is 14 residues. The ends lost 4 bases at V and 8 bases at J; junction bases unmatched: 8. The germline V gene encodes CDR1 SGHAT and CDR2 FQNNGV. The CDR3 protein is CASSSPGREDIQYF. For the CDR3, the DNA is TGTGCCAGCAGCTCCCCGGGTCGGGAGGACATTCAGTACTTC.

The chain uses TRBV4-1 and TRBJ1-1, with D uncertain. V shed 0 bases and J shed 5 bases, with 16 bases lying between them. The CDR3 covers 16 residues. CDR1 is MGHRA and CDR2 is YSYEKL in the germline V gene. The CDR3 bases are TGCGCCAGCAGCCAAGACCAGGACGCTTTGAGGACTGAAGCTTTCTTT. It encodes CASSQDQDALRTEAFF.

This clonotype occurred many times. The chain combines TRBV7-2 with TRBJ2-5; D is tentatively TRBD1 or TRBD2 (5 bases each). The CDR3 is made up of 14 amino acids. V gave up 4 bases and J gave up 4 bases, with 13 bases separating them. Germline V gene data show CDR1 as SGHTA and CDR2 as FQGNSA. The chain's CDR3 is CASSWDRPPETQYF. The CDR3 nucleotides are TGTGCCAGCAGCTGGGACCGGCCCCCAGAGACCCAGTACTTC.

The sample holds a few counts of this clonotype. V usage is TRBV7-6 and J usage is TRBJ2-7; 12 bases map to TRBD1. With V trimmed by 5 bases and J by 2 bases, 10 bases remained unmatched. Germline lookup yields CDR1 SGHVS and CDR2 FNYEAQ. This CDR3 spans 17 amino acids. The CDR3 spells CASSQATGQGAAYEQYF. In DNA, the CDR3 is TGTGCCAGCAGCCAGGCCACGGGACAGGGGGCCGCCTACGAGCAGTACTTC.

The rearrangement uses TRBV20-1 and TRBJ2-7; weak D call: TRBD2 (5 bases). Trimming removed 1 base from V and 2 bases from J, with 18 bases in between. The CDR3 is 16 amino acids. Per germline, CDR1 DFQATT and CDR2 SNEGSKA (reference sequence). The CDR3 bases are TGCAGTGCTAGAGCGAGGGAACAGCTTTCTACCTACGAGCAGTACTTC. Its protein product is CSARAREQLSTYEQYF.

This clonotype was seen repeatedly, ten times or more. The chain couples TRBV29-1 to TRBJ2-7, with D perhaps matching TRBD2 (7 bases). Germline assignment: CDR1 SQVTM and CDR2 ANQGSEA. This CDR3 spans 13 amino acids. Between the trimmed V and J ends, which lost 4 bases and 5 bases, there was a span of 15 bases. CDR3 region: CSVARGGLDEQYF. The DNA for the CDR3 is TGCAGCGTTGCGAGGGGGGGTTTGGACGAGCAGTACTTC.

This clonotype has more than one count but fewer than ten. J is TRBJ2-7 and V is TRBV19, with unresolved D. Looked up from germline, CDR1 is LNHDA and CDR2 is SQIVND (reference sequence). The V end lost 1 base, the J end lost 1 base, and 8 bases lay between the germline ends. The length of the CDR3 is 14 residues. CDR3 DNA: TGTGCCAGTAGTATAGGTTTAGGTTCCTACGAGCAGTACTTC. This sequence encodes CASSIGLGSYEQYF.

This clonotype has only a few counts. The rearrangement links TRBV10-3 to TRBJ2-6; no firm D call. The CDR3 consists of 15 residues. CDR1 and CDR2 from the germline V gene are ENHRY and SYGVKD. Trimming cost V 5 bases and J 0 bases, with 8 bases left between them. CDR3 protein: CAISIASSGANVLTF. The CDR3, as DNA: TGTGCCATCAGTATAGCCAGCTCTGGGGCCAACGTCCTGACTTTC.

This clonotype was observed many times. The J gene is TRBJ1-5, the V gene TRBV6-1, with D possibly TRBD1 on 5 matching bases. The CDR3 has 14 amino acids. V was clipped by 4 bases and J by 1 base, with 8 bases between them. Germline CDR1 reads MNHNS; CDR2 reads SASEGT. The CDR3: CASSAWGSNQPQHF. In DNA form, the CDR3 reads TGTGCCAGCAGTGCTTGGGGGAGCAATCAGCCCCAGCATTTT.

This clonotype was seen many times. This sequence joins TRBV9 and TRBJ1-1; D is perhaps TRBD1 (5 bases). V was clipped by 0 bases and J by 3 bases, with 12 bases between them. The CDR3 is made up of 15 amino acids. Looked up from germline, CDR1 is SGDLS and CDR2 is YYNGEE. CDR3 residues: CASSVGGGAYTEAFF. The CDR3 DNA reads TGTGCCAGCAGCGTAGGAGGAGGGGCGTACACTGAAGCTTTCTTT.

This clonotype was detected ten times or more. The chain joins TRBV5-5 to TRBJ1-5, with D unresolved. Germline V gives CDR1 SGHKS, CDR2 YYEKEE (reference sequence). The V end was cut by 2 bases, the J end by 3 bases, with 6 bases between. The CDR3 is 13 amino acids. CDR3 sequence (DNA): TGTGCCAGCAGCTTACAAGCCAATCAGCCCCAGCATTTT. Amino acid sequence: CASSLQANQPQHF. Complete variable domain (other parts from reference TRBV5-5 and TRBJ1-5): DAGVTQSPTHLIKTRGQQVTLRCSPISGHKSVSWYQQVLGQGPQFIFQYYEKEERGRGNFPDRFSARQFPNYSSELNVNALLLGDSALYLCASSLQANQPQHFGDGTRLSIL.